Presented here are 24 T cell receptor beta chains from one specimen sequenced in a study of shared clonotypes between healthy human individuals. The assay was immunoSEQ multiplex PCR, and TCRdb's table has in-frame clones only and misses some. The sample shows about 2.1 million clones, 93% of them seen only once. Terminally differentiated effector memory CD45RA+ cells were excluded from the naive CD8 cells, which were CD45RO-negative and positively selected for CCR7. Sequencing was performed on naive CD8+ T cells from PBMCs. Receptors were obtained from a man aged 18 to 29 in good health. Some clones in this sample may be carry-over from other donors' samples.

This clone has just one count. The chain is built from TRBV27 and TRBJ2-1, with 8 positions matching TRBD2. The germline V gene has CDR1 MNHEY and CDR2 SMNVEV (reference sequence). This CDR3 comprises 16 residues. With 4 bases clipped from V and 1 base from J, the junction kept 6 bases outside the gene matches. CDR3 loop: CASSSLAEPSYNEQFF. The CDR3 DNA follows: TGTGCCAGCAGTTCACTAGCGGAGCCATCCTACAATGAGCAGTTCTTC.

This chain connects TRBV9 to TRBJ1-3, with D unresolved. Per the germline V gene, CDR1 is SGDLS and CDR2 is YYNGEE. The germline V and J ends were trimmed by 2 bases and 0 bases, with 9 bases remaining between them. This CDR3 spans 15 amino acids. Here the CDR3 reads CASSVGGPSGNTIYF. The CDR3, as DNA: TGTGCCAGCAGCGTTGGCGGTCCCTCTGGAAACACCATATATTTT.

The chain combines TRBV10-3 with TRBJ2-7; D ambiguous. Trimming took 3 bases from V and 2 from J, leaving 8 bases between them. Germline values: CDR1 ENHRY, CDR2 SYGVKD. The CDR3 spans 13 residues. The CDR3 is CAISDNNPYEQYF. CDR3 nucleotide sequence: TGTGCCATCAGTGATAACAACCCCTACGAGCAGTACTTC.

The J gene is TRBJ2-7, the V gene TRBV29-1, with TRBD1 matching over 7 bases. The germline CDR1 and CDR2 sequences are SQVTM and ANQGSEA. V gave up 3 bases and J gave up 6 bases; unmatched junction bases: 11. The CDR3 is made up of 14 amino acids. The CDR3 sequence is CSVESHQSGGEQYF. The CDR3 bases are TGCAGCGTTGAGTCCCACCAATCAGGGGGCGAGCAGTACTTC.

The chain couples TRBV9 to TRBJ2-2, with D hard to call. Trimming removed 0 bases from V and 0 bases from J, with 12 bases in between. The CDR3 totals 17 residues. The germline CDR1 and CDR2 sequences are SGDLS and YYNGEE. The CDR3 nucleotides are TGTGCCAGCAGCGTAGATAGCACAATCCCGAACACCGGGGAGCTGTTTTTT. Translation: CASSVDSTIPNTGELFF.

The gene calls are TRBV16 and TRBJ1-4; D gene uncertain. Germline CDR1 reads KGHSY; CDR2 reads FQNENV. This CDR3 contains 14 residues. V lost 4 bases to trimming and J lost 8 bases, with 14 bases between them. CDR3 in DNA: TGTGCCAGCAGCCTCGGCGGAGGGTACGAAAAACTGTTTTTT. Translating it yields CASSLGGGYEKLFF.

The rearrangement links TRBV28 to TRBJ2-7; 10 bases match TRBD1. CDR3 size: 15 residues. CDR1 and CDR2 (germline): MDHEN, SYDVKM. Losses at the gene ends were 6 bases for V and 6 bases for J; bases not matched to a gene: 11. CDR3 sequence (DNA): TGTGCCAGCAGCAAAAAAGGGACAGGGGACATCGAGCAGTACTTC. Encoded protein: CASSKKGTGDIEQYF.

The gene calls are TRBV4-2 and TRBJ2-7, with 10 bases lining up with TRBD2. The CDR3 runs 17 residues. Germline values: CDR1 LGHNA, CDR2 YNFKEQ. Trimming at V came to 1 base and at J to 0 bases, leaving 6 bases not matched to a gene. The CDR3 DNA reads TGTGCCAGCAGCCAAGGTAGCGGGAGGATAAGCTCCTACGAGCAGTACTTC. Its protein is CASSQGSGRISSYEQYF.

This sequence joins TRBV28 and TRBJ1-5; TRBD1 might be the D (6 bases). Germline CDR1 MDHEN, CDR2 SYDVKM. This CDR3 comprises 16 residues. V lost 3 bases and J 0 bases, leaving 12 bases between the germline ends. The DNA of the CDR3 is TGTGCCAGCAGTTTGGACAGCGGTTATAGCAATCAGCCCCAGCATTTT. Protein sequence: CASSLDSGYSNQPQHF.

The chain is built from TRBV27 and TRBJ2-2; D could derive from TRBD1 or TRBD2 (5 bases each). Germline assignment: CDR1 MNHEY and CDR2 SMNVEV (reference sequence). Trimming left V 2 bases short and J 3 bases short, with 13 bases between. This CDR3 contains 16 residues. CDR3 sequence reads: CASSLGTAGDTGELFF. The CDR3 nucleotides are TGTGCCAGCAGTTTAGGGACGGCCGGGGACACCGGGGAGCTGTTTTTT.

In regard to this clone: The same CDR3 also results from other DNA sequences found in this sample. V and J are TRBV28 and TRBJ2-7; the D is unclear. The CDR3 totals 12 residues. V lost 3 bases and J lost 3, with 6 bases in between. CDR1 and CDR2 (germline): MDHEN, SYDVKM. This CDR3 is CASSFSGYEQYF. Written as DNA, the CDR3 is TGTGCCAGCAGTTTCTCTGGCTACGAGCAGTACTTC.

The chain has TRBV28 and TRBJ2-3, with 11 positions matching TRBD1. Germline V gives CDR1 MDHEN, CDR2 SYDVKM. The CDR3 length is 17 residues. Germline trimming cut 6 bases from V and 4 bases from J; bases unmatched to any gene: 12. The DNA for the CDR3 is TGTGCCAGCAGACCACCTCCGGACAGGGGGCTTTCAGATACGCAGTATTTT. Protein sequence: CASRPPPDRGLSDTQYF.

This sequence joins TRBV9 and TRBJ1-1; 7 positions match TRBD1. Germline values: CDR1 SGDLS, CDR2 YYNGEE. CDR3 length equals 15 residues. The ends lost 4 bases at V and 1 base at J; junction bases unmatched: 7. CDR3 loop: CASSPETGWNTEAFF. The CDR3, as DNA: TGTGCCAGCAGCCCTGAGACAGGGTGGAACACTGAAGCTTTCTTT.

The rearrangement uses TRBV6-5 and TRBJ2-5; D remains ambiguous. CDR1 is MNHEY, CDR2 SVGAGI, per germline. Trimming took 6 bases from V and 2 from J, leaving 4 bases between them. The CDR3 is 11 residues long. CDR3 DNA: TGTGCCAGCAGCCTTCAAGAGACCCAGTACTTC. Amino acid sequence: CASSLQETQYF.

V and J are TRBV28 and TRBJ2-3; no reliable D call. Germline assignment: CDR1 MDHEN and CDR2 SYDVKM. The CDR3 loop spans 13 amino acids. V lost 4 bases to trimming and J lost 4 bases, with 9 bases between them. The CDR3: CASSSRLSDTQYF. The CDR3 coding sequence is TGTGCCAGCAGTTCCAGACTCTCAGATACGCAGTATTTT.

The gene calls are TRBV4-1 and TRBJ2-1, with 8 bases lining up with TRBD2. This CDR3 spans 16 amino acids. Germline CDR1 and CDR2: MGHRA and YSYEKL. The trim removed 1 base at V and 6 bases at J, leaving 8 bases unmatched. The CDR3 sequence: CASSQGKREFFNEQFF. CDR3 nucleotides: TGCGCCAGCAGCCAAGGGAAGCGGGAGTTCTTCAATGAGCAGTTCTTC.

This clone has a handful of counts. The chain joins TRBV9 to TRBJ1-1, with 7 bases aligning to TRBD1. The junction had 8 bases not matched to a gene; V was cut back by 4 bases and J by 5 bases. Looked up from germline, CDR1 is SGDLS and CDR2 is YYNGEE. This CDR3 is built from 14 residues. The CDR3 nucleotides read TGTGCCAGCAGCCTAGGGGACAGATGGACTGAAGCTTTCTTT. This sequence encodes CASSLGDRWTEAFF.

This rearrangement joins TRBV19 to TRBJ1-1; no clear D gene. Looked up from germline, CDR1 is LNHDA and CDR2 is SQIVND (reference sequence). V lost 6 bases to trimming and J lost 4 bases, with 9 bases between them. This CDR3 spans 12 amino acids. The CDR3 nucleotides are TGTGCCAGTAGACTGACGGGCACTGAAGCTTTCTTT. This codes for CASRLTGTEAFF.

The chain is built from TRBV27 and TRBJ2-7, with D maybe TRBD2 (6 bases). The CDR3 totals 13 residues. CDR1 is MNHEY, CDR2 SMNVEV, per germline (reference sequence). The germline V and J ends were trimmed by 6 bases and 6 bases, with 15 bases remaining between them. The CDR3 reads CASRGGVASEQYF. Written as DNA, the CDR3 is TGTGCCAGCAGGGGCGGGGTGGCTTCCGAGCAGTACTTC.

This chain connects TRBV5-1 to TRBJ2-3; no reliable D call. The V end lost 4 bases, the J end lost 6 bases, and 12 bases lay between the germline ends. Looked up from germline, CDR1 is SGHRS and CDR2 is YFSETQ. The CDR3 runs to 13 residues. The CDR3 reads CASSQGPRDTQYF. The CDR3 nucleotides read TGCGCCAGCAGCCAAGGCCCTCGCGATACGCAGTATTTT.

The rearrangement links TRBV28 to TRBJ2-7; D perhaps matches TRBD1 (5 bases). Trimming shortened V by 6 bases and J by 2 bases, and 5 bases separated the two germline ends. CDR3 size: 11 residues. Looked up from germline, CDR1 is MDHEN and CDR2 is SYDVKM. The chain's CDR3 is CASRDTYEQYF. The CDR3 nucleotides are TGTGCCAGCAGGGACACCTACGAGCAGTACTTC.

This sequence joins TRBV27 and TRBJ2-3; D remains ambiguous. Germline V CDR1 and CDR2: MNHEY, SMNVEV (reference sequence). V was clipped by 7 bases and J by 0 bases, with 11 bases between them. The length of the CDR3 is 14 residues. The DNA of the CDR3 is TGTGCCAGCACTCCGGGTGCTAGCACAGATACGCAGTATTTT. This encodes CASTPGASTDTQYF.

The chain joins TRBV7-9 to TRBJ1-2; 7 nucleotides align to TRBD1. CDR1 and CDR2 from the germline V gene are SEHNR and FQNEAQ (reference sequence). The CDR3 has 16 amino acids. The V gene end was trimmed by 3 bases and the J gene end by 3 bases; junction bases not matched to a gene: 10. DNA of the CDR3: TGTGCCAGCAGCTTCTCCGCAATCGACAGGGACTATGGCTACACCTTC. It is translated as CASSFSAIDRDYGYTF.

The CDR3 sequence: CASSLGGSRQFF. The CDR3 DNA follows: TGTGCCAGCAGTCTCGGGGGGTCGAGGCAGTTCTTC. This chain links TRBV5-6 with TRBJ2-1; 7 nucleotides agree with TRBD2. Germline CDR1 SGHDT, CDR2 YYEEEE. The CDR3 runs 12 residues. The V gene end was trimmed by 5 bases and the J gene end by 12 bases; junction bases not matched to a gene: 8.